This entry features one T cell receptor (beta chain) sequence. Each CDR3 protein gets one entry after TCRdb re-called the RACE reads with MiXCR. Of 100,000 to 150,000 distinct CDR3 sequences listed, around 15% are singletons. The time point here: patch test 1, 2 weeks after DPC sensitization. Treatment here: therapeutic diphenylcyclopropenone sensitization with weekly scalp DPC. The sample comes from a study of human T cells and chemical hapten exposure. For the study at large: For sensitization, 2% DPC was applied to an approximately 2 cm by approximately 2 cm patch of upper inner arm skin. Enrolled patients were predominantly female and had alopecia areata, totalis or universalis.

The sequence came from a man aged 18 to 30 with alopecia areata. Some clones in this sample may be carry-over from other donors' samples. The specimen was whole blood, collected in connection with sensitization to the hapten diphenylcyclopropenone (DPC).

As DNA, the CDR3 is TGTGCCAGCAGCCCCCGGCCAGCCCAAGAGACCCAGTACTTC. This encodes CASSPRPAQETQYF. The genes are TRBV9 and TRBJ2-5; D is unclear. With 4 bases removed from V and 1 base from J, the gap between germline ends came to 11 bases. CDR1 and CDR2 (germline): SGDLS, YYNGEE. The CDR3 is 14 residues long.